Listed here is a single T cell receptor beta chain. This sample is part of a study of blood T cell repertoires in COVID-19. Study context: Both acute and convalescent COVID-19 samples were obtained from the United States, Italy and Spain.

Individuals drawn from approximately 26 US areas were roughly 18 to 95 years old. As originally analysed: Estimated nucleated cell counts came from reference gene primer amplification. Method: immunoSEQ multiplex PCR; TCRdb's copy keeps in-frame clones and lacks some. The V and J calls and clone size were taken over from that table, and D and trimming were inferred from the DNA. The sample lists over 300,000 clones; 85% to 90% were seen once. The CDR3 covers 12 residues. CDR1 is GTSNPN and CDR2 is SVGIG in the germline V gene (reference sequence). Trimming cost V 6 bases and J 3 bases, with 9 bases left between them.

The chain carries TRBV30 and TRBJ2-1, with TRBD2 as a possible D gene (5 bases). Sequencing was carried out using PBMCs or T cells enriched from blood (not recorded which). This receptor was identified in a woman aged 25 to 45 with acute COVID-19. The CDR3 DNA reads as TGTGCCTGCCTGAGCGGCTACAATGAGCAGTTCTTC. This codes for CACLSGYNEQFF.